This T cell receptor beta chain was sequenced during a study of OX40 agonist ivuxolimab in advanced cancers. Study context: Aged 23 to 79 with a mean of 60 years, they were roughly 83% male.

Study findings and constraints: Antigen specificity remained undetermined for the expanded peripheral T cells.

People who had autoimmune disease history or systemic immunosuppression were excluded. Profiled with immunoSEQ multiplex PCR; TCRdb holds only in-frame clones, not every one. In the table there are 20,000 to 25,000 clones, 70% to 90% of which are singletons. Trimming pared 1 base from V and 3 bases from J, leaving 12 bases between. Germline V CDR1 and CDR2: SGHAT, FQNNGV. The CDR3 length is 15 residues. A note on this clone: No antigen is known for it.

The origin of this receptor is an adult with an advanced solid tumor such as melanoma, head and neck, liver or kidney cancer. The specimen was CD4+ or CD8+ T cells sorted from blood, collected in a trial of the OX40 agonist ivuxolimab. This chain connects TRBV11-2 to TRBJ2-5; tentative D call: TRBD1 (5 bases). CDR3 coding DNA: TGTGCCAGCAGCTTAGTCGAGCAGGGAAAAGAGACCCAGTACTTC. Protein product: CASSLVEQGKETQYF.